This TCR beta chain came from a study of shared clonotypes between healthy human individuals. The V end was cut by 8 bases, the J end by 1 base, with 14 bases between. Per germline, CDR1 MNHEY and CDR2 SVGAGI. The CDR3 is 14 amino acids. TCRdb keeps only in-frame clones here, not all; method: immunoSEQ multiplex PCR. Of about 960,000 clones detected, 76% appear once; the ten largest clones hold about 1.5%. Material: memory CD4+ T cells sorted from blood. The subset was: CD45RA-negative fraction. V and J are TRBV6-5 and TRBJ1-2; D might be TRBD1 (5 bases). The clonotype was recovered from a man younger than 30 in good health. In DNA, the CDR3 is TGTGCCAGCTCTAGGGGCAACTATAACTATGGCTACACCTTC. This encodes CASSRGNYNYGYTF.